This is a list of T cell receptor beta chains from one sample in a study of blood T cell repertoires in COVID-19. Sequencing was performed with immunoSEQ multiplex PCR; in TCRdb, only in-frame clones are kept and a portion is missing. The table shows under 300,000 clones, with about 87% occurring only once. The sequenced sample was peripheral blood. The receptors originated from a woman aged 40 to 49 with acute or convalescent COVID-19. CDR3s include the opening cysteine and the closing phenylalanine or tryptophan. Fields, in order: D gene, clone size, V gene, J gene, CDR3 DNA, CDR3 protein. A D gene is named only where the DNA matches it firmly. The listing skips clone size in some rows; elsewhere it reads once, few, many or a size class.

-,-,TRBV5-4,TRBJ1-1,TGTGCCAGCAGCTTGGCCGCTAGGGGTCAGACTGAAGCTTTCTTT,CASSLAARGQTEAFF
TRBD2,-,TRBV11-2,TRBJ2-1,TGTGCCAGCAGCTTAGGTTCCAGCGGGGGGTATCTACGGGAGCAGTTCTTC,CASSLGSSGGYLREQFF
-,-,TRBV9,TRBJ1-2,TGTGCCAGCAGCGTAGCGCAGGTCTATGGCTACACCTTC,CASSVAQVYGYTF
TRBD1,-,TRBV2,TRBJ1-1,TGTGCCACTAAGGACAGGGGGCTAACTGAAGCTTTCTTT,CATKDRGLTEAFF
TRBD2,-,TRBV7-9,TRBJ2-2,TGTGCCAGCAGCAGGACTAGCGGAGACACCGGGGAGCTGTTTTTT,CASSRTSGDTGELFF
TRBD1,-,TRBV4-1,TRBJ1-5,TGCGCCAGCAGCCAAGCAGGGGGCGGGAAGCCCCAGCATTTT,CASSQAGGGKPQHF
-,-,TRBV19,TRBJ1-2,TGTGCCAGTAGTATGAGGCAGGGCCCCAACTATGGCTACACCTTC,CASSMRQGPNYGYTF
-,few,TRBV3-1/TRBV3-2,TRBJ1-1,TGTGCCAGCATCGGGGTCACTGAAGCTTTCTTT,CASIGVTEAFF
TRBD1,-,TRBV25-1,TRBJ2-2,TGTGCCAGCAGCCTCGCCGGGACAGGGAACACCGGGGAGCTGTTTTTT,CASSLAGTGNTGELFF
-,-,TRBV24-1,TRBJ2-3,TGTGCCACCAGTGATTTGCATGGCCAGGGGAGGGCAGATACGCAGTATTTT,CATSDLHGQGRADTQYF
TRBD1,-,TRBV4-1,TRBJ1-2,TGCGCCAGCAGCCCCGGCGCAGGGGGCTATGGCTACACCTTC,CASSPGAGGYGYTF
TRBD1,-,TRBV9,TRBJ1-1,TGTGCCAGCACTCCCCAGAACAGGGGGCCCTTAAACACTGAAGCTTTCTTT,CASTPQNRGPLNTEAFF
-,once,TRBV11-2,TRBJ2-3,TGTGCCAGCAGCTTAGATCGTACAGATACGCAGTATTTT,CASSLDRTDTQYF
TRBD1,once,TRBV4-2,TRBJ1-2,TGTGCCAGCAGCCAGGGTCAGGGGGCGGATGGCTACACCTTC,CASSQGQGADGYTF